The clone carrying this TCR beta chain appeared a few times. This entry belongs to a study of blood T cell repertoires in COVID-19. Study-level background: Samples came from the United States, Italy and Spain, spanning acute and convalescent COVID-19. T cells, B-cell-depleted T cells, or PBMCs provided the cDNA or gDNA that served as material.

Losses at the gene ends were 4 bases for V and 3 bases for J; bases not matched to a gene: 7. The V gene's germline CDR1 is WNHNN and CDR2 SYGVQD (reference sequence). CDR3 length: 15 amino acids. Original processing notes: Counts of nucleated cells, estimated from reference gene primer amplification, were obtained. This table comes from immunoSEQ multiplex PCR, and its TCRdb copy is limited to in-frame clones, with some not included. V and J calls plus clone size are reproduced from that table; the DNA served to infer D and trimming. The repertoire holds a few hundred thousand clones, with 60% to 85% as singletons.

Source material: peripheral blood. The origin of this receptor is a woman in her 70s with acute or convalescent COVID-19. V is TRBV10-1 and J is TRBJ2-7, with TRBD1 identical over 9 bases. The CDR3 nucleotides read TGCGCCAGCAGTGCATCCCGGGACAGGGACTACGAGCAGTACTTC. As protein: CASSASRDRDYEQYF.